This T cell receptor (beta chain) is drawn from a study of cytomegalovirus exposure and HLA in healthy donors (dated by TCRdb to about 2017). Regarding the complete study: In an earlier analysis of approximately 640 of the donors, under 300 Gb of sequence data and roughly 100 million unique TCR beta sequences from about 179 million T cells were reported. An early release that covered about 600 HLA-typed donors contained about 300 gigabases of sequencing data and approximately 85 million unique TCR sequences. Of the 300 to 500 genotyped donors, 65% to 90% were placed in the genetic ancestry cluster associated with self-reported Caucasian donors. The study aimed to test whether signatures of past pathogen exposure could be identified by cataloging public T cell receptors. The study used immunosequencing to profile the T cell repertoires of 600 to 850 subjects and linked those repertoires to cytomegalovirus serostatus. Along with the approximately 700-subject first cohort, a separate validation cohort of over a hundred different subjects was used. To predict cytomegalovirus infection status, the study combined high-throughput TCR immunosequencing, statistical association of individual TCRs with disease status, and machine learning. To study patterns of TCR occurrence, a later analysis re-analyzed previously published TCR beta repertoires from several hundred donors and added high-resolution HLA genotyping. Rather than using new phenotypic data, the later analysis identified candidate immune exposures from TCR beta sequences and from how often those sequences occurred across donors. An earlier analysis of around 580 of the donors used high-throughput TCR beta sequencing to judge whether each TCR beta V gene segment behaved as functional or pseudogenic. Donor age, sex, ethnicity and CMV serostatus were compiled together with the repertoire data. In a later genetic analysis, genome-wide SNP genotypes for about three fifths of the 666 donors were used, and that subset was treated as a discovery cohort. All discovery cohort repertoires had been generated on a single sequencing platform. HLA typing covered class I and class II loci at four-digit resolution. The number of donors typed differed by locus, with roughly 629-640 for A, B, C, DRB1 and DQB1, roughly 520 for DQA1, nearly 610 for DPA1, and over 400 for DPB1. Roughly 5 DR-DQ haplotypes were handled as single units for association and clustering, since linkage in the cohort was strong. Among around 400 genotyped donors of the cohort, an average of about 240,000 unique TCR beta nucleotide sequences were sequenced per donor, roughly a sixth of them non-productive. Points the paper makes about the study in general: A later analysis found that TCR association rates varied across HLA loci, with DRB1 alleles showing the most associated TCRs and HLA-C alleles the fewest. A later analysis found that most CMV-associated TCR beta chains appeared HLA-restricted, with HLA associations seemingly driven largely by CMV exposure. At a false discovery rate of 0.05, a later analysis linked about 17,000 TCR beta sequences to specific HLA alleles. Some IMGT-functional V segments, including TRBV6-2 and TRBV6-3, could not be distinguished by the 87-base-pair reads and were therefore excluded. In a later analysis, several top co-occurrence clusters were reported to appear linked to parvovirus B19, influenza, CMV and Epstein-Barr virus. According to a later genetic analysis, donors in an Asian-associated ancestry cluster had fewer N-insertions in productive TCRs than the approximately 630-donor mean. A total of roughly 160 TCR beta chains were listed by the study as associated with cytomegalovirus. Presence/absence analyses assumed roughly uniform sequencing depth across donors, an assumption that may not hold. Across donors, most TCR sequences were observed very rarely, whereas some public TCRs were present in many individuals. When HLA alleles, especially DR and DQ, strongly co-occurred, TCR associations were difficult to assign to individual alleles. Correlated functional status among segregating V segments might reflect linkage disequilibrium, but an unknown experimental factor could not be ruled out. Because HLA typing was missing for some donors at each locus, association tests included only the typed subset. A further reported finding was that TCR beta sequences accurately predicted the HLA-A and HLA-B alleles for most subjects in the first cohort. Because counts were too low, roughly 16 rarely observed V segments, including chromosome 9 orphons, were left out of the earlier analysis of over 550 of the donors. In a later analysis, HLA-associated TCR beta chains showed more clonal expansion and lower generation probabilities than non-associated chains that were equally common. A few of the identified cytomegalovirus-associated TCR beta chains were confirmed in vitro to be specific for cytomegalovirus antigens. In both the original and validation cohorts, the classifier was reported to diagnose cytomegalovirus status with high specificity and sensitivity. A later genetic analysis associated a missense DCLRE1C variant with V-gene and J-gene trimming of TCR beta chains, and an independent cohort replicated the association. In an earlier analysis of 587 of the donors, most TCR beta V segments appeared in productive rearrangements about 87% or about 30% of the time, broadly matching IMGT annotations. The authors suggested that the approach could potentially be generalized to other disease states and immunological phenotypes. This cohort had only TCR beta chains sequenced, and the lack of alpha or paired-chain data limited which features could be detected. The sequencing pipeline was judged likely to have produced a cluster of highly shared sequence variants as a technical artifact. For the cohort, immune exposure information was limited to CMV serostatus.

Spanning cysteine to phenylalanine, the CDR3 consists of 16 amino acids. Solely the CDR3 DNA is kept, with 48 bases framed from the first base. CDR1 and CDR2, looked up from the germline V gene, are SGHRS and YFSETQ. The V and J ends are trimmed by 4 bases and 0 bases, leaving 11 bases between them. Library preparation used the immunoSEQ multiplex PCR assay. For the multiplex PCR, a mixture combining 60 forward primers for TCR Vbeta segments and 13 reverse primers for TCR Jbeta segments was used. The CDR3 region of rearranged TCR beta genes was amplified from genomic DNA by a multiplex PCR assay. Amplified TCR beta libraries were sequenced as 87-base-pair reads on the Illumina HiSeq System. Under the source paper's analysis protocol: A later analysis counted tens of millions of unique TCR beta chains across the 690 or so repertoires, and approximately 11 million of these chains were shared by at least two donors. Raw reads were error-corrected and collapsed into unique sequences with a nearest-neighbor algorithm that merged closely related sequences to remove PCR and sequencing errors. To assign V, D and J gene segments, CDR3 sequences were aligned to IMGT reference sequences. Each retained sequence needed at least a six-nucleotide match to both a V gene segment and a J gene segment. Rearrangements were classified as productive when the CDR3 lacked stop codons and remained in frame with V and J, and all other rearrangements were classified as non-productive. Following IMGT convention, CDR3 was defined as the stretch from the second conserved V-encoded cysteine to the conserved J-encoded phenylalanine. In an earlier analysis of roughly 580 of the donors, sequences lacking an unambiguous match to a single V gene segment were excluded. In an earlier analysis of 587 of the donors, V segments were called functional above 56.7% productive rearrangements and were called segregating when the between-donor standard deviation exceeded 5%. To diagnose cytomegalovirus status from the catalog of TCR beta chain sequences, a statistical classification framework was built. A later analysis assigned V and J genes by comparing TCR nucleotide sequences with IMGT/GENE-DB human TR gene sequences. The TCRdist pipeline was used in a later analysis to assign CDR3 sequences and most-parsimonious VDJ recombination scenarios. In a later analysis, each TCR beta chain was defined by its CDR3 amino acid sequence together with its V-gene family, and reads without a unique V-gene family were excluded. In a later analysis, some 600 highly shared, low-generation-probability nucleotide sequences were removed to address suspected cross-contamination and a sequencing artifact. A later analysis calculated a clonal expansion index for each public chain from normalized within-repertoire ranks of inferred template counts. A later analysis computed generation probabilities with a VDJ recombination model fitted to out-of-frame rearrangements, and checked the results against IGoR. Hypergeometric tests were used in a later analysis to score TCR-TCR, TCR-HLA and TCR-CMV co-occurrence, with a repertoire-size bias correction applied to the TCR pairs. To estimate false discovery rates, a later analysis permuted the HLA or CMV assignments 20 times. In a later analysis, co-occurring TCRs were grouped using DBSCAN, with TCRdist sequence similarity added in when clustering inside HLA-allele-positive subsets. Co-occurrence clustering excluded repertoires with fewer than 30,000 or more than 120,000 public chains, plus five with anomalous nucleotide sharing. The immuneACCESS repertoire file appears here via TCRdb, limited to in-frame rearrangements. These files lack a portion of the clones; in checked studies, under half of the deficit traces to unresolved V genes, and the cause of the others is not known. That table furnishes V, J and clone size, whereas the DNA furnished D and trimming. This sample has 130,000 or so clones in its table, and over 70% of those were observed once. The top ten constitute about 2.1% of the sample.

This clone has a single count. The clone's antigen remains unknown. No base qualities exist here, and no much larger clone lies one base off it. In total, roughly 710 healthy bone marrow donors made up the cohort. All cohort members were sampled while nominally healthy, although unrecorded immune exposures were likely present. The donor tested CMV seropositive, placing the donor among the approximately 310 seropositive members of the cohort. A peripheral blood sample was provided by each donor, and peripheral blood mononuclear cells were used for TCR beta sequencing. Genomic DNA was extracted from the blood cell samples with the Qiagen DNeasy Blood Extraction Kit.

This receptor was taken from a woman between 40 and 50 years old in good health and CMV-seropositive. The sequence joins TRBV5-1 to TRBJ2-6; TRBD1 is a weak D gene call, 6 bases matching. The sample comprised PBMCs. The DNA reads as follows: TGCGCCAGCAGCCTGGGGGCTGGCTCTGGGGCCAACGTCCTGACTTTC. It codes for CASSLGAGSGANVLTF.